Listed below are T cell receptor beta chains from one sample, sequenced in a study of T cells after posttransplantation cyclophosphamide. Sequencing was performed with immunoSEQ multiplex PCR; in TCRdb, only in-frame clones are kept and a portion is missing. The repertoire holds about 30,000 clones, with more than 85% as singletons. The sequenced material came from naive CD4+ T cells sorted from blood. These receptors came from a man aged 25 to 45 in good health and a related stem cell transplant donor. CDR3s include the opening cysteine and the closing phenylalanine or tryptophan. D genes are given only for firm matches. A row's size may be missing; if present it is once, few, many or a size class.

abundance,v_gene,j_gene,d_gene,CDR3aa,CDR3nt
-,TRBV7-8,TRBJ1-5,-,CASSTRTLTLSNQPQHF,TGTGCCAGCAGTACTAGAACCCTGACACTTAGCAATCAGCCCCAGCATTTT
-,TRBV6-5,TRBJ2-7,TRBD1,CASSNPTGANYEQYF,TGTGCCAGCAGTAACCCTACAGGGGCTAACTACGAGCAGTACTTC
-,TRBV11-1,TRBJ1-6,TRBD1,CASSLGQFNSPLHF,TGTGCCAGCAGCTTGGGACAGTTTAATTCACCCCTCCACTTT
-,TRBV5-4,TRBJ2-7,-,CASSRQAETYEQYF,TGTGCCAGCAGCCGTCAGGCAGAGACCTACGAGCAGTACTTC
once,TRBV19,TRBJ1-5,TRBD1,CASRATGGGVAGNQPQHF,TGTGCCAGTCGAGCGACAGGGGGCGGTGTGGCGGGCAATCAGCCCCAGCATTTT
once,TRBV11-2,TRBJ2-7,TRBD2,CASSPRTSGLYEQYF,TGTGCCAGCAGCCCACGGACTAGCGGCCTCTACGAGCAGTACTTC
-,TRBV7-3,TRBJ1-2,-,CASSPRAGYGYTF,TGTGCCAGCAGCCCCCGGGCGGGATATGGCTACACCTTC
-,TRBV7-3,TRBJ2-3,-,CASSSRGGGATDTQYF,TGTGCCAGCAGCTCTCGGGGTGGCGGGGCAACAGATACGCAGTATTTT
-,TRBV7-6,TRBJ2-5,TRBD2,CATGSGGRQETQYF,TGTGCCACGGGGAGCGGGGGGCGACAAGAGACCCAGTACTTC
-,TRBV5-1,TRBJ1-2,-,CASSFERGNGYTF,TGCGCCAGCAGTTTCGAAAGGGGGAATGGCTACACCTTC
-,TRBV6-1,TRBJ1-1,-,CASSERSKGTEAFF,TGTGCCAGCAGTGAACGATCTAAGGGGACTGAAGCTTTCTTT
-,TRBV9,TRBJ1-1,-,CASSVKAALNTEAFF,TGTGCCAGCAGCGTCAAGGCGGCATTGAACACTGAAGCTTTCTTT
-,TRBV7-6,TRBJ1-2,TRBD1,CASSLGGDRESGYTF,TGTGCCAGCAGCTTAGGGGGAGACAGGGAGAGTGGCTACACCTTC
-,TRBV5-4,TRBJ2-5,TRBD1,CASSFTGEETQYF,TGTGCCAGCAGCTTTACAGGGGAAGAGACCCAGTACTTC
few,TRBV19,TRBJ1-5,-,CASSISDQPQHF,TGTGCCAGTAGTATCTCGGATCAGCCCCAGCATTTT
-,TRBV25-1,TRBJ1-2,-,CASSDSPLGGGDYGYTF,TGTGCCAGCAGTGACTCCCCCTTGGGAGGGGGGGACTATGGCTACACCTTC
-,TRBV6-5,TRBJ2-3,TRBD2,CASSYRGGPGTDTQYF,TGTGCCAGCAGTTACCGGGGGGGGCCTGGCACAGATACGCAGTATTTT
once,TRBV6-4,TRBJ1-2,TRBD1,CASSRDRGYGYTF,TGTGCCAGCAGTCGGGACAGGGGCTATGGCTACACCTTC
once,TRBV9,TRBJ1-1,TRBD1,CASSPRQGGMNTEAFF,TGTGCCAGCAGCCCGCGACAGGGGGGGATGAACACTGAAGCTTTCTTT
-,TRBV18,TRBJ2-5,-,CASSRETSPQETQYF,TGTGCCAGCTCCCGGGAGACAAGTCCCCAAGAGACCCAGTACTTC
few,TRBV10-3,TRBJ2-7,TRBD2,CAISPGLAGAYEQYF,TGTGCCATCAGCCCGGGACTAGCGGGGGCCTACGAGCAGTACTTC
-,TRBV21-1,TRBJ2-5,-,CASSAPGTGRETQYF,TGTGCCAGCAGCGCACCCGGGACAGGGCGTGAGACCCAGTACTTC
-,TRBV28,TRBJ2-5,-,CASSFWRGLLGETQYF,TGTGCCAGCAGTTTTTGGCGGGGACTCTTAGGGGAGACCCAGTACTTC
-,TRBV4-2,TRBJ2-1,TRBD2,CASSQGGGGMSSYNEQFF,TGTGCCAGCAGCCAAGGGGGGGGAGGGATGAGCTCCTACAATGAGCAGTTCTTC
-,TRBV6-1,TRBJ1-2,-,CASTGTFGYTF,TGTGCCAGCACCGGGACATTCGGCTACACCTTC
-,TRBV4-1,TRBJ2-5,-,CASSQGSPETQYF,TGCGCCAGCAGCCAGGGGAGTCCAGAGACCCAGTACTTC
-,TRBV7-9,TRBJ2-5,TRBD2,CASSFTSGGTRQETQYF,TGTGCCAGCAGCTTCACTAGCGGGGGGACGCGCCAAGAGACCCAGTACTTC
-,TRBV13,TRBJ2-2,-,CASSFIQGTRGELFF,TGTGCCAGCAGCTTTATACAGGGTACGCGCGGGGAGCTGTTTTTT
-,TRBV10-3,TRBJ2-3,-,CAISESKGSTDTQYF,TGTGCCATCAGTGAGTCGAAGGGGAGCACAGATACGCAGTATTTT
-,TRBV7-3,TRBJ1-1,TRBD1,CASSLSTGGGTEAFF,TGTGCCAGCAGCTTATCGACAGGGGGCGGAACTGAAGCTTTCTTT
-,TRBV7-2,TRBJ1-2,-,CASRSTANYGYTF,TGTGCCAGCAGGAGTACAGCCAACTATGGCTACACCTTC
-,TRBV29-1,TRBJ2-3,TRBD2,CSVVGGGPSTDTQYF,TGCAGCGTTGTAGGCGGGGGACCTAGCACAGATACGCAGTATTTT
-,TRBV9,TRBJ1-2,TRBD1,CASSTTGASYGYTF,TGTGCCAGCAGCACCACAGGGGCGAGTTATGGCTACACCTTC
-,TRBV19,TRBJ1-5,-,CASSPRGSQPQHF,TGTGCCAGTAGCCCCAGGGGTAGTCAGCCCCAGCATTTT
-,TRBV25-1,TRBJ2-3,-,CASNLQGITDTQYF,TGTGCCAGCAATCTTCAGGGGATCACAGATACGCAGTATTTT
-,TRBV29-1,TRBJ2-5,TRBD2,CSVEWLAGEETQYF,TGCAGCGTTGAATGGCTAGCGGGGGAAGAGACCCAGTACTTC
-,TRBV18,TRBJ1-3,-,CASSLHREPGNTIYF,TGTGCCAGCTCACTACACAGGGAGCCTGGAAACACCATATATTTT
-,TRBV5-4,TRBJ1-2,TRBD1,CASTKAQGALVGYGYTF,TGTGCCAGCACCAAAGCACAGGGGGCCCTAGTTGGTTATGGCTACACCTTC
-,TRBV19,TRBJ1-1,TRBD1,CASSIGGTANTEAFF,TGTGCCAGTAGTATAGGCGGGACAGCGAACACTGAAGCTTTCTTT
-,TRBV5-6,TRBJ1-5,-,CASSLEAGNQPQHF,TGTGCCAGCAGCTTGGAGGCAGGGAATCAGCCCCAGCATTTT
-,TRBV5-1,TRBJ2-3,-,CASSFSVATDTQYF,TGCGCCAGCAGCTTTAGTGTCGCAACAGATACGCAGTATTTT
-,TRBV6-1,TRBJ1-2,-,CASSLDGGYGYTF,TGTGCCAGCTCGTTAGACGGAGGGTATGGCTACACCTTC
-,TRBV6-1,TRBJ1-1,TRBD1,CASIRGDRGNTEAFF,TGTGCCAGCATCAGGGGGGACAGAGGCAACACTGAAGCTTTCTTT
-,TRBV27,TRBJ1-1,TRBD1,CASRSEGGRWDRGSWAFF,TGTGCCAGCAGATCCGAAGGGGGCCGGTGGGACAGGGGATCTTGGGCTTTCTTT
-,TRBV7-8,TRBJ2-1,TRBD2,CASSSGLANEQFF,TGTGCCAGCAGCTCGGGACTAGCCAATGAGCAGTTCTTC
-,TRBV19,TRBJ1-1,-,CASSWAGATEAFF,TGTGCCAGTAGTTGGGCAGGGGCCACTGAAGCTTTCTTT
-,TRBV5-1,TRBJ1-4,TRBD1,CASSFGTGDEKLFF,TGCGCCAGCAGCTTCGGGACAGGGGATGAAAAACTGTTTTTT
-,TRBV6-5,TRBJ2-1,-,CASSYLVVPYNEQFF,TGTGCCAGCAGTTACCTAGTCGTCCCCTACAATGAGCAGTTCTTC
-,TRBV18,TRBJ2-7,-,CASSNGGVSYEQYF,TGTGCCAGCTCAAATGGAGGGGTCTCCTACGAGCAGTACTTC
-,TRBV7-2,TRBJ1-6,TRBD1,CASSLGAGQGGNSPLHF,TGTGCCAGCAGCTTAGGGGCTGGACAGGGGGGTAATTCACCCCTCCACTTT
-,TRBV5-1,TRBJ1-5,-,CASSTGDRGNQPQHF,TGCGCCAGCAGCACCGGCGATCGGGGGAATCAGCCCCAGCATTTT
-,TRBV6-6,TRBJ1-2,-,CASSTTDSYGYTF,TGTGCCAGCAGTACTACTGACTCCTATGGCTACACCTTC
-,TRBV18,TRBJ2-7,-,CASSPRTVSYEQYF,TGTGCCAGCTCACCTCGGACAGTCTCCTACGAGCAGTACTTC
-,TRBV7-7,TRBJ2-3,-,CASSLEGVGGTQYF,TGTGCCAGCAGCTTAGAGGGAGTGGGGGGTACGCAGTATTTT
once,TRBV19,TRBJ2-7,TRBD1,CASSTRDRGVYEQYF,TGTGCCAGTAGTACCCGGGACAGGGGGGTCTACGAGCAGTACTTC
-,TRBV19,TRBJ1-5,-,CASSIGYGALDQPQHF,TGTGCCAGTAGTATTGGGTATGGGGCCTTAGACCAGCCCCAGCATTTT
once,TRBV20-1,TRBJ2-7,-,CSARVREEQYF,TGCAGTGCTAGAGTGCGAGAAGAGCAGTACTTC
-,TRBV10-3,TRBJ1-4,TRBD1,CAISEQTGGNEKLFF,TGTGCCATCAGTGAACAGACAGGGGGGAATGAAAAACTGTTTTTT